This T cell receptor beta chain was identified in a study of post-analysis software for immune sequencing data. Study-level information: Several disease courses (relapsing-remitting, secondary progressive and progressive-relapsing) of multiple sclerosis were included.

Unique molecular identifiers featured in each of the TCR beta cDNA libraries. cDNA molecules numbering around 500,000 came from roughly 1 to 10 million T cells. TCRdb processed the PCR reads anew with MiXCR; each CDR3 protein has one entry. The sample lists around 500,000 distinct CDR3 sequences; 34% were seen once. Study results and caveats: Elevated frequency relative to controls characterized several TRBV segments in patients, TRBV5-6, TRBV5-1 and TRBV20-1 among them. Analysis by F measure revealed that same-batch samples clustered strongly together. Normalized Chao1 diversity was significantly reduced in patients versus controls.

This clonotype was seen more than once but under ten times. Its antigen is currently unknown. The CDR3 is 13 amino acids. Germline CDR1 DFQATT, CDR2 SNEGSKA (reference sequence). Trimming pared 7 bases from V and 12 bases from J, leaving 22 bases between. The sample consisted of blood. The chain uses TRBV20-1 and TRBJ2-1, with D possibly matching TRBD2 (5 bases). The receptor comes from a girl under 18 with multiple sclerosis. CDR3 bases: TGCAGTGTTCCGACTACCTTAGGTCTGGGGCAGTTCTTC. Its translation is CSVPTTLGLGQFF.